This is a list of T cell receptor beta chains from one sample in a study of a mutant IDH1 vaccine in newly diagnosed glioma. Clones were read by immunoSEQ multiplex PCR, and TCRdb kept only the in-frame ones, dropping some. The repertoire holds approximately 11,000 clones, with 81% as singletons. Their antigen targets remain unknown. Source: PBMCs, taken from a glioma patient whose treatment included an IDH1 peptide vaccine. All receptors derive from a young man with glioma. CDR3s include the opening cysteine and the closing phenylalanine or tryptophan. Each record gives: V gene, J gene, CDR3 protein.

TRBV6-6,TRBJ2-1,CASSPRTSGNYNEQFF
TRBV27,TRBJ2-7,CASSLHRGLDYEQYF
TRBV30,TRBJ2-5,CAWSVEGGETQYF
TRBV5-4,TRBJ1-1,CASSRNPGNTEAFF
TRBV6-4,TRBJ1-1,CASSPGRSSGTEAFF
TRBV29-1,TRBJ2-1,CSVEEGLAPDEQFF
TRBV19,TRBJ1-5,CASSIGHGQSNQPQHF
TRBV9,TRBJ1-1,CASSPGTGNTEAFF
TRBV5-6,TRBJ1-1,CASSLSRNTEAFF
TRBV11-2,TRBJ1-4,CASSAVRGRGEKLFF